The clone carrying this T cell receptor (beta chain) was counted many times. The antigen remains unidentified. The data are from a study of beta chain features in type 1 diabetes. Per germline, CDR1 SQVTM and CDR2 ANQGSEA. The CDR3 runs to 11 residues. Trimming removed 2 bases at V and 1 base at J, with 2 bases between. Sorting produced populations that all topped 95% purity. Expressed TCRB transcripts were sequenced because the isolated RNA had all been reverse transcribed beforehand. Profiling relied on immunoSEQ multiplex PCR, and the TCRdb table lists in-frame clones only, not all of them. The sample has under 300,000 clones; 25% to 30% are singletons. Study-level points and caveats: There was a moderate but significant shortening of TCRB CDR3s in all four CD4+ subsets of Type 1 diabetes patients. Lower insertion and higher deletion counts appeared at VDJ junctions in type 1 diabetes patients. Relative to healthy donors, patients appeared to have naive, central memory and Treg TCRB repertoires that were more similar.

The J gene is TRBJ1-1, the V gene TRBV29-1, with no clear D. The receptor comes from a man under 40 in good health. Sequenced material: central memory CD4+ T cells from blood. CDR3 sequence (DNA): TGCAGCGTTGAACAGAACACTGAAGCTTTCTTT. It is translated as CSVEQNTEAFF.